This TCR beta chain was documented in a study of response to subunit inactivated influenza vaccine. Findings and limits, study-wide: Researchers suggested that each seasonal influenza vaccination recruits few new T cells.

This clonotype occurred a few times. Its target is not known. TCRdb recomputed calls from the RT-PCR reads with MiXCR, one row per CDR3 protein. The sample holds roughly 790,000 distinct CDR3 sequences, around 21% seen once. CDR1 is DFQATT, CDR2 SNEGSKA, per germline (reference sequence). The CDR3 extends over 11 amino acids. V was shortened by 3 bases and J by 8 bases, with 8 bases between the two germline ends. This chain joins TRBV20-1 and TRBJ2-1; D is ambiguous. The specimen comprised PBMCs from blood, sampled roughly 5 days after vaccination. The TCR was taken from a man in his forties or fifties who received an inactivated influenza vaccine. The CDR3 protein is CSASEFHEQFF. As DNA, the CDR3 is TGCAGTGCTAGCGAGTTCCATGAGCAGTTCTTC.